This T cell receptor (beta chain) was recorded in a study of blood T cell repertoires in COVID-19. Study-wide background: The United States, Italy and Spain provided the acute and convalescent COVID-19 samples.

Repertoires were generated with immunoSEQ multiplex PCR, while TCRdb's copy carries only in-frame clones and drops some. Of 300,000 to 400,000 clones listed, 87% are singletons. The receptor was derived from a man aged 25-45 years with COVID-19, enrolled during active disease. The sample was peripheral blood.

CDR3 sequence reads: CASSQESKHTQYF. The DNA for the CDR3 is TGCGCCAGCAGCCAAGAATCAAAGCATACGCAGTATTTT. The chain employs TRBV4-3 and TRBJ2-3; D remains ambiguous. Trimming shortened V by 0 bases and J by 7 bases, and 8 bases separated the two germline ends. Germline V gives CDR1 LGHNA, CDR2 YSLEER. The CDR3 is made up of 13 amino acids.